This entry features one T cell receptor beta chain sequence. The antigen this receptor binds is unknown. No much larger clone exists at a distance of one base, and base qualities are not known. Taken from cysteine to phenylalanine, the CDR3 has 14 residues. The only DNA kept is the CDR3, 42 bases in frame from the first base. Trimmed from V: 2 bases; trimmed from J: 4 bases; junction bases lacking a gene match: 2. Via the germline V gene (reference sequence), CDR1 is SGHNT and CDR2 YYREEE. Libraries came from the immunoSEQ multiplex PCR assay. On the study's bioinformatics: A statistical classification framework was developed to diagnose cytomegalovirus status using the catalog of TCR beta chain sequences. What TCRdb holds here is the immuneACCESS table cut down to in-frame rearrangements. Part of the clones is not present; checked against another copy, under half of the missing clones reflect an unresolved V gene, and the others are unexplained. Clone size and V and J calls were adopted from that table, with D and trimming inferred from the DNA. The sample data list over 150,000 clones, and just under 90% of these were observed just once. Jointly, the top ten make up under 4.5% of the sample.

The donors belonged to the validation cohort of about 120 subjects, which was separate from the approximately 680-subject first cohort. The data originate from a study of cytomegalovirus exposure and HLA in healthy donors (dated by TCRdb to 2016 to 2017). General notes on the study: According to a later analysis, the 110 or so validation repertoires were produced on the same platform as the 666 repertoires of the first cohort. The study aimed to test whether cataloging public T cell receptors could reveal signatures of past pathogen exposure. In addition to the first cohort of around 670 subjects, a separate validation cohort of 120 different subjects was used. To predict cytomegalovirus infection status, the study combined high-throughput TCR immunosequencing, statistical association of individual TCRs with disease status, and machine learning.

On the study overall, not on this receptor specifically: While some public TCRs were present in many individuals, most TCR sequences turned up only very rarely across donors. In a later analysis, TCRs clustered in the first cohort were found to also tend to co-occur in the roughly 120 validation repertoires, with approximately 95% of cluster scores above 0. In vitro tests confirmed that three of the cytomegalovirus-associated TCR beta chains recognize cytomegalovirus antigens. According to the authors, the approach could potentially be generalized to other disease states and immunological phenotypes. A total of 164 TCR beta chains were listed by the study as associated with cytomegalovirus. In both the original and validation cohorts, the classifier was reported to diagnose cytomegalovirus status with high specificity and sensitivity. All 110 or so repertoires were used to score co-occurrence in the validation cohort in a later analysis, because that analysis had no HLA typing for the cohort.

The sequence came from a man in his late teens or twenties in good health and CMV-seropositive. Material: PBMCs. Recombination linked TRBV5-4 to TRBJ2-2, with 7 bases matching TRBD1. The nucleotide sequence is TGTGCCAGCAGCTTCGAGGGGGCCACCGGGGAGCTGTTTTTT. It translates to CASSFEGATGELFF.